This TCR beta chain was retrieved from a study of shared clonotypes between healthy human individuals. The assay was run at deep level. The protocol was immunoSEQ multiplex PCR, while the TCRdb copy is restricted to in-frame clones and leaves out a portion. Among roughly 530,000 clones listed, roughly 95% were seen once. Splitting of CD4+ cells produced CD45RA+ naive and CD45RA-negative memory subsets. The CDR3 length is 15 residues. The J segment lost 0 bases and the V segment lost 7 bases, leaving 8 bases of the junction unmatched. CDR1 LNHDA and CDR2 SQIVND come from the germline V gene (reference sequence).

The genes are TRBV19 and TRBJ1-2, with TRBD1 matching 7 bases. This sequence was found in a woman aged 30 to 39 in good health. The sequenced sample consisted of naive CD4+ T cells sorted from blood. Subset reported: CD45RA+ positively selected. The CDR3 sequence: CASTPTGTANYGYTF. Here the CDR3 DNA reads TGTGCCAGTACCCCGACAGGGACGGCTAACTATGGCTACACCTTC.